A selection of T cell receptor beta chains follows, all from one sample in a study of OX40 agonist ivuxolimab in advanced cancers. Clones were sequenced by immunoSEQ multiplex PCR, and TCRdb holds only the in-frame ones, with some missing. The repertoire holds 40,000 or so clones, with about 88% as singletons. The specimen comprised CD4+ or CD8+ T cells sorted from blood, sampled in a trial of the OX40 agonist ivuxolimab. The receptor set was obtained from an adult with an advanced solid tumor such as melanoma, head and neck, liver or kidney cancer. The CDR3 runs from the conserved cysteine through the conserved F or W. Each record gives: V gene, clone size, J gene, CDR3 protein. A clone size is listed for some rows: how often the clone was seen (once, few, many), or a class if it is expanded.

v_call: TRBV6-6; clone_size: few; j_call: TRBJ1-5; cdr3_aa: CASWAPGEGNQPQHF
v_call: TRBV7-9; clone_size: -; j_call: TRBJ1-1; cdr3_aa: CASSHAGGGTEAFF
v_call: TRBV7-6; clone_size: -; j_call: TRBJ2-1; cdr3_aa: CASSLSAGETYNEQFF
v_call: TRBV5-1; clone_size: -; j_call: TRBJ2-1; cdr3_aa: CASSLEGGPYNEQFF
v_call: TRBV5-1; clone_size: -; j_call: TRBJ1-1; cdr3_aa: CASSWRLNTEAFF
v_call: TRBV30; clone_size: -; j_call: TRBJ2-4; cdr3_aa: CAAPAGTKIFF
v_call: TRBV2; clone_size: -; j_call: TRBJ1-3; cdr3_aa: CASRQALNTIYF
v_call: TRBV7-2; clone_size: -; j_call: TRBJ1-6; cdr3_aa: CASSLSRGDNSPLHF
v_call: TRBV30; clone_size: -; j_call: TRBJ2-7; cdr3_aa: CAWSRTDESYEQYF
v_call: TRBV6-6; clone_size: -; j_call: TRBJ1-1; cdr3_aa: CASSYGPEAFF
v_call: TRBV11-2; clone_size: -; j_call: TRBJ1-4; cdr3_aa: CASSLNEKLFF
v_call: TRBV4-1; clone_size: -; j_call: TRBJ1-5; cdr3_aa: CASSRPGHTENSNQPQHF
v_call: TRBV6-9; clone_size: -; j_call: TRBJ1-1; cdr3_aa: CASSYPGRAEAFF
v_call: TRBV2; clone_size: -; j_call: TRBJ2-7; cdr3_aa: CASSEGLAGSYEQYF
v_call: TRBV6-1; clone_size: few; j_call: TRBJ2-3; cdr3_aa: CASSEYSSASTDTQYF
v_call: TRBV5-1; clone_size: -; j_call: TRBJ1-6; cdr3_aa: CASSLGGTPGNSPLHF
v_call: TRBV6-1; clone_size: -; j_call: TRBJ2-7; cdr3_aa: CASSEEDRRVFEQYF
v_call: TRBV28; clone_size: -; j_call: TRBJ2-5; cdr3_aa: CASSLNGDLLQETQYF
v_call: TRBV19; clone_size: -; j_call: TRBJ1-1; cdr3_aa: CASSTGTGLEAFF
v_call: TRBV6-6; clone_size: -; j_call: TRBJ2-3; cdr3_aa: CASSLAPLGTDTQYF
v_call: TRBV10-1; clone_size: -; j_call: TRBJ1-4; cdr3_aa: CASSESSRGLNEKLFF
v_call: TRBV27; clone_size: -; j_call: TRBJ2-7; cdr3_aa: CASSLFFVGQVNEQYF
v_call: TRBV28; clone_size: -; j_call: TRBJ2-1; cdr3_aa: CASSLRTHNEQFF
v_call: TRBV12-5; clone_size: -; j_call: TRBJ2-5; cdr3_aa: CASGFGTLAGGIQTQYF
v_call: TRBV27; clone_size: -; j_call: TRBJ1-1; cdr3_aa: CASSGYANAEAFF
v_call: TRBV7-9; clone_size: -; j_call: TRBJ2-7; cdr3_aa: CASSSSRDRASYEQYF
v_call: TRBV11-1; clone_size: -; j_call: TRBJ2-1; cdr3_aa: CASTGPGGSSYNEQFF
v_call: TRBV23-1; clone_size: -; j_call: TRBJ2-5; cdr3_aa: CASSPTAGEGLETQYF
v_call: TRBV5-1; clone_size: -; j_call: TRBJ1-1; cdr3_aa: CASRKGNTEAFF
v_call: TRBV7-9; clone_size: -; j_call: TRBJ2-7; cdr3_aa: CASSQGVYEQYF
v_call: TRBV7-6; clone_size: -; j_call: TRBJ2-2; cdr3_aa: CASRHLTAIGELFF
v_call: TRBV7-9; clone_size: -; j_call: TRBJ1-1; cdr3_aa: CASNLVRGVGTEAFF
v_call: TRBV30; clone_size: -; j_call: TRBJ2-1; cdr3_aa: CAWTSSGGYNEQFF
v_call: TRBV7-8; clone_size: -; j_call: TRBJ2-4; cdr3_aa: CASSSPGDGRDIQYF
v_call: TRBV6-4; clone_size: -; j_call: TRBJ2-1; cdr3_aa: CASSDTLAGGPDEQFF
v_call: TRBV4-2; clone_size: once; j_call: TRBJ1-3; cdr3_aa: CASSQVGTGGGNTIYF
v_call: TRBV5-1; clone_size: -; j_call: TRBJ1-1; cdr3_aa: CASSFFTGGQNTEAFF